This record concerns one TCR beta chain sequence. Both 60 Vbeta primers and 13 Jbeta primers went into the PCR. Repertoires were generated with immunoSEQ multiplex PCR, while TCRdb's copy carries only in-frame clones and drops some. The repertoire holds nearly 65,000 clones, with 73% as singletons. This entry comes from a study of cytomegalovirus exposure and HLA in healthy donors. Losses at the gene ends were 3 bases for V and 0 bases for J; bases not matched to a gene: 1. From germline, CDR1 is SNHLY and CDR2 FYNNEI. The CDR3 sequence is 15 residues long. The V gene is TRBV2, the J gene TRBJ2-1; 8 bases fit TRBD1. The sample consisted of PBMCs. The source of this sequence is a man aged 45-65 years in good health and CMV-seronegative. CDR3 sequence (DNA): TGTGCCAGCAGTGATGGACAGGGCTCCTACAATGAGCAGTTCTTC. This sequence encodes CASSDGQGSYNEQFF.